Below are 10 T cell receptor beta chains sequenced from a single sample in a study of neoadjuvant nivolumab and ipilimumab in lung cancer. The protocol was immunoSEQ multiplex PCR, while the TCRdb copy is restricted to in-frame clones and leaves out a portion. The sample records about 2,000 clones, less than 90% being singletons. Sequences were derived from adjacent normal lung tissue, sampled after neoadjuvant nivolumab, alone or with ipilimumab, at or shortly before surgery. These receptors were obtained from an adult with non-small cell lung cancer.

The chain carries TRBV7-9 and TRBJ2-7, with 7 bases lining up with TRBD1. After removal of 5 bases from V and 0 bases from J, the junction contained 7 bases not matched to a gene. Germline V gives CDR1 SEHNR, CDR2 FQNEAQ (reference sequence). The CDR3 runs to 15 residues. This chain's CDR3 is CASSPGTASSYEQYF. For the CDR3, the DNA is TGTGCCAGCAGCCCGGGGACAGCTAGCTCCTACGAGCAGTACTTC.

The chain has TRBV7-9 and TRBJ1-1, with 7 bases that match TRBD1. CDR3 size: 17 residues. V dropped 5 bases and J dropped 1; count of bases not matched to a gene: 13. Germline-derived CDR1 and CDR2 are SEHNR and FQNEAQ (reference sequence). The CDR3 spells CASSPDRVRGWNTEAFF. In DNA, the CDR3 is TGTGCCAGCAGCCCAGACAGGGTACGGGGATGGAACACTGAAGCTTTCTTT.

The chain recombines TRBV7-8 with TRBJ2-2; 9 bases are a match to TRBD1. J was trimmed by 6 bases and V by 1 base; bases with no gene match: 3. Germline CDR1 is SGHVS and CDR2 is FQNEAQ. The CDR3 totals 15 residues. Here the CDR3 DNA reads TGTGCCAGCAGCTTAGTAGACAGGGGGTCCGGGGAGCTGTTTTTT. The encoded protein is CASSLVDRGSGELFF. The full variable domain, rest sourced from reference TRBV7-8 and TRBJ2-2, is GAGVSQSPRYKVAKRGQDVALRCDPISGHVSLFWYQQALGQGPEFLTYFQNEAQLDKSGLPSDRFFAERPEGSVSTLKIQRTQQEDSAVYLCASSLVDRGSGELFFGEGSRLTVL.

This chain uses TRBV5-4 with TRBJ2-2; 16 bases fit TRBD2. Germline lookup yields CDR1 SGHNT and CDR2 YYREEE (reference sequence). This CDR3 region has 18 residues. V gave up 4 bases and J gave up 6 bases; unmatched junction bases: 9. CDR3 nucleotides: TGTGCCAGCAGCAATCCGGGACTAGCGGGAGGGCAGGCCGGGGAGCTGTTTTTT. Its protein is CASSNPGLAGGQAGELFF.

V is TRBV6-1 and J is TRBJ2-7; TRBD2 aligns across 7 bases. Per the germline V gene, CDR1 is MNHNS and CDR2 is SASEGT. The CDR3 spans 13 residues. J lost 0 bases, V lost 4 bases, and 0 bases had no gene match. The CDR3 DNA follows: TGTGCCAGCAGTGGACTAGCCTCCTACGAGCAGTACTTC. Residues: CASSGLASYEQYF.

The chain has TRBV4-3 and TRBJ2-3, with 9 bases aligning to TRBD2. CDR3 length equals 18 residues. Germline assignment: CDR1 LGHNA and CDR2 YSLEER. The junction had 8 bases not matched to a gene; V was cut back by 0 bases and J by 1 base. The CDR3 spells CASSQDRWIAGGTDTQYF. In DNA, the CDR3 is TGCGCCAGCAGCCAAGATCGGTGGATAGCGGGAGGCACAGATACGCAGTATTTT.

The rearrangement uses TRBV19 and TRBJ2-5; TRBD2 might be the D (5 bases). Germline V lookup: CDR1 LNHDA, CDR2 SQIVND (reference sequence). The CDR3 runs to 14 residues. With 5 bases removed from V and 6 bases from J, the gap between germline ends came to 16 bases. The CDR3 nucleotides read TGTGCCAGTAGTTCCCACAGAGGAGGTCAGACCCAGTACTTC. Translation gives CASSSHRGGQTQYF.

This chain uses TRBV9 with TRBJ2-1, with D maybe TRBD2 (6 bases). The CDR3 extends over 15 amino acids. Deletions cut 6 bases from V and 3 bases from J, with 16 bases between. Germline lookup yields CDR1 SGDLS and CDR2 YYNGEE. The CDR3 nucleotides are TGTGCCAGCACGGCGCAGGGACTGGGCTACAATGAGCAGTTCTTC. Amino acids: CASTAQGLGYNEQFF.

This chain links TRBV7-8 with TRBJ2-7; 8 bases fit TRBD1. Trimming removed 5 bases from V and 7 bases from J; junction bases left unmatched: 13. From germline, CDR1 is SGHVS and CDR2 FQNEAQ. The CDR3 extends over 15 amino acids. This CDR3 is CASSALTGQALEQYF. DNA of the CDR3: TGTGCCAGCAGCGCACTAACGGGACAGGCTTTGGAGCAGTACTTC.

This clone was recorded only once. The rearrangement joins TRBV7-2 to TRBJ2-1; D is undetermined. Trimming left V 5 bases short and J 9 bases short, with 20 bases between. This CDR3 contains 15 residues. Germline CDR1 reads SGHTA; CDR2 reads FQGNSA. In nucleotides, the CDR3 is TGTGCCAGCAGCCCTAGTGGTCTTGGAAAGGGTGAGCAGTTCTTC. It codes for CASSPSGLGKGEQFF.